This T cell receptor beta chain was retrieved from a study of identical twins. Study outcomes and limitations: Out-of-frame TCR alpha sharing in monozygotic twins exceeded recombination model predictions.

This CDR3 region has 19 residues. From germline, CDR1 is SGHTA and CDR2 FQGNSA. Every sampled donor was Caucasian and healthy. This clonotype was counted a single time. Its cognate antigen is unknown. The junction differs from germline at one of its ends, possibly a read error. TCRdb reanalysed the 5' RACE reads using MiXCR and keeps one entry per CDR3 protein. The repertoire consists of some 1,600,000 distinct CDR3 sequences, with around 33% occurring once and the leading ten covering around 0.3%. The sample consisted of cord blood. The origin of this receptor is a newborn girl in good health. The J gene is TRBJ1-4, the V gene TRBV7-2; D is unresolved. The CDR3 sequence is CASSLVSGSSLTSNEKLVF. DNA of the CDR3: TGTGCCAGCAGCTTAGTTTCAGGTTCCAGCCTGACTTCTAATGAAAAACTGGTTTTT.